What follows are 32 T cell receptor beta chains derived from one specimen sequenced in a study of beta chain features in type 1 diabetes. Of the isolated RNA, all was reverse transcribed, and so the sequenced material was expressed TCRB transcripts. Generated by immunoSEQ multiplex PCR, the TCRdb table keeps only in-frame clones and is missing some. The sample records approximately 84,000 clones, 30% to 35% being singletons. The source material was stem cell memory CD4+ T cells from blood. These receptors all stem from a woman younger than 30 in good health.

The V call is TRBV27, the J call TRBJ2-2; no clear D. In germline, CDR1 is MNHEY, CDR2 SMNVEV (reference sequence). CDR3 size: 14 residues. The V gene lost 3 bases and the J gene lost 6 bases, with 11 bases spanning the gap. The CDR3 loop reads CASSLRGFAGELFF. The CDR3, as DNA: TGTGCCAGCAGTTTGCGAGGTTTTGCCGGGGAGCTGTTTTTT.

This clone turned up a few times. The gene calls are TRBV9 and TRBJ2-1, with 7 bases identical to TRBD2. CDR3 length equals 12 residues. CDR1 and CDR2 from the germline V gene are SGDLS and YYNGEE. Losses at the gene ends were 3 bases for V and 9 bases for J; bases not matched to a gene: 3. The CDR3, as DNA: TGTGCCAGCAGCGATCCGGGGGGTGAGCAGTTCTTC. This gives the protein CASSDPGGEQFF.

This clone came up a few times. The chain has TRBV11-2 and TRBJ2-7; the D gene is possibly TRBD2 (5 bases). V was trimmed by 0 bases and J by 0 bases, leaving 6 bases between them. The V gene's germline CDR1 is SGHAT and CDR2 FQNNGV. There are 14 residues in the CDR3. The CDR3 bases are TGTGCCAGCAGCTTAGATCTAGCCTCCTACGAGCAGTACTTC. Its translation: CASSLDLASYEQYF.

This clone was recorded a few times. J is TRBJ1-3 and V is TRBV18; D ambiguous. Germline-derived CDR1 and CDR2 are KGHSH and LQKENI. V gave up 3 bases and J gave up 0 bases, with 3 bases separating them. The length of the CDR3 is 13 residues. The CDR3 here is CASSPFSGNTIYF. The CDR3 DNA reads TGTGCCAGCTCACCCTTCTCTGGAAACACCATATATTTT.

This clone has only a few counts. The rearrangement links TRBV20-1 to TRBJ1-1; a possible D gene is TRBD1 (5 bases). CDR1 and CDR2 (germline): DFQATT, SNEGSKA (reference sequence). Trimming removed 5 bases from V and 6 bases from J, with 10 bases in between. The CDR3 is 11 residues long. CDR3 bases: TGCAGTGCTTCCACAGGCGCTGAAGCTTTCTTT. It specifies CSASTGAEAFF.

In its sample, this clone was seen many times. This chain connects TRBV23-1 to TRBJ2-5; 8 nucleotides agree with TRBD1. TRBV23-1 belongs to the ORF category, with a function that is uncertain. The CDR3 spans 14 residues. V was clipped by 4 bases and J by 3 bases; unmatched bases: 4. The CDR3 region is CASSRATGEETQYF. The CDR3 DNA reads as TGCGCCAGCAGTCGTGCGACAGGGGAAGAGACCCAGTACTTC.

This clone was observed a handful of times. The rearrangement links TRBV5-1 to TRBJ2-7; 10 bases agree with TRBD1. The CDR3 extends over 15 amino acids. CDR1 and CDR2 from the germline V gene are SGHRS and YFSETQ. J lost 2 bases, V lost 4 bases, and 6 bases had no gene match. Written as DNA, the CDR3 is TGCGCCAGCAGCCTTTTGGGGACAGGGGCCTACGAGCAGTACTTC. Translating gives CASSLLGTGAYEQYF. The full variable domain, with the rest looked up from reference TRBV5-1 and TRBJ2-7, is KAGVTQTPRYLIKTRGQQVTLSCSPISGHRSVSWYQQTPGQGLQFLFEYFSETQRNKGNFPGRFSGRQFSNSRSEMNVSTLELGDSALYLCASSLLGTGAYEQYFGPGTRLTVT.

This clone was found a few times. This rearrangement joins TRBV9 to TRBJ1-2; unclear D gene. Per germline, CDR1 SGDLS and CDR2 YYNGEE. The V end was cut by 3 bases, the J end by 10 bases, with 16 bases between. The CDR3 has 13 residues. CDR3 region: CASSAWATRLYTF. CDR3 DNA: TGTGCCAGCAGCGCTTGGGCCACCAGGCTCTACACCTTC.

This clone has only a few counts. This CDR3 is CASSPADRVREQYF. The DNA of the CDR3 is TGTGCCAGCAGCCCAGCGGACAGGGTGAGGGAGCAGTACTTC. The rearrangement links TRBV9 to TRBJ2-7, with 8 bases matching TRBD1. Germline CDR1 SGDLS, CDR2 YYNGEE. The CDR3 consists of 14 residues. Germline trimming cut 4 bases from V and 7 bases from J; bases unmatched to any gene: 10. Full variable domain (remainder filled in from reference TRBV9 and TRBJ2-7): DSGVTQTPKHLITATGQRVTLRCSPRSGDLSVYWYQQSLDQGLQFLIQYYNGEERAKGNILERFSAQQFPDLHSELNLSSLELGDSALYFCASSPADRVREQYFGPGTRLTVT.

There are a few counts of this clone. The chain recombines TRBV5-1 with TRBJ2-3; D is ambiguous. V lost 5 bases and J 2 bases, leaving 6 bases between the germline ends. Per germline, CDR1 SGHRS and CDR2 YFSETQ. The CDR3 covers 12 residues. CDR3 nucleotides: TGCGCCAGCAGGCTAAACACAGATACGCAGTATTTT. Amino acids: CASRLNTDTQYF.

The V and J genes are TRBV29-1 and TRBJ2-7; 9 nucleotides align to TRBD1. Germline V gives CDR1 SQVTM, CDR2 ANQGSEA. The CDR3 has 15 residues. The V and J ends lost 0 bases and 6 bases, in that order; junction bases with no gene match: 9. The CDR3 DNA reads TGCAGCGTTGAAGAATCCGGGACAGGGAGAAGCGAGCAGTACTTC. Translation gives CSVEESGTGRSEQYF.

The chain joins TRBV2 to TRBJ2-1; 9 bases line up with TRBD2. The CDR3 runs to 14 residues. V lost 5 bases, J lost 6 bases, and 5 bases stayed unmatched. The V gene's germline CDR1 is SNHLY and CDR2 FYNNEI. CDR3 in amino acids: CASSQEREANEQFF. The DNA of the CDR3 is TGTGCCAGCAGTCAAGAGCGGGAGGCCAATGAGCAGTTCTTC.

This clone was recorded a few times. This chain joins TRBV6-1 and TRBJ2-3; 11 positions agree with TRBD2. Germline CDR1 reads MNHNS; CDR2 reads SASEGT. V was clipped by 7 bases and J by 3 bases; unmatched bases: 6. CDR3 length equals 15 residues. The CDR3 is CASIITSGRTDTQYF. In nucleotides, the CDR3 is TGTGCCAGCATAATTACTAGCGGGAGAACAGATACGCAGTATTTT.

In its sample, this clone was seen a few times. The chain recombines TRBV6-1 with TRBJ1-1, with 7 bases that match TRBD1. Germline lookup yields CDR1 MNHNS and CDR2 SASEGT. CDR3 size: 17 residues. Germline trimming cut 0 bases from V and 1 base from J; bases unmatched to any gene: 8. The CDR3 loop is CASSEAGHRGWNTEAFF. CDR3 coding DNA: TGTGCCAGCAGTGAAGCGGGCCACAGGGGATGGAACACTGAAGCTTTCTTT.

The chain links TRBV11-2 to TRBJ2-1; 9 nucleotides match TRBD2. This CDR3 is built from 15 residues. Germline trimming cut 5 bases from V and 8 bases from J; bases unmatched to any gene: 10. Germline-derived CDR1 and CDR2 are SGHAT and FQNNGV. Here the CDR3 DNA reads TGTGCCAGCAGCCCCCGGATAGCGGGAGATCATGAGCAGTTCTTC. This encodes CASSPRIAGDHEQFF.

This clone showed up just a few times. V and J are TRBV2 and TRBJ1-1; D gene unclear. Germline V lookup: CDR1 SNHLY, CDR2 FYNNEI. The V end was cut by 7 bases, the J end by 1 base, with 13 bases between. This CDR3 comprises 14 residues. The CDR3, as DNA: TGTGCCAGCACATTGGAGATGGGGAACACTGAAGCTTTCTTT. This encodes CASTLEMGNTEAFF.

This clone has a handful of counts. The rearrangement joins TRBV30 to TRBJ1-2; D may be TRBD1 (6 bases). Germline CDR1 is GTSNPN and CDR2 is SVGIG (reference sequence). The length of the CDR3 is 12 residues. Trimming cost V 2 bases and J 8 bases, with 12 bases left between them. In DNA, the CDR3 is TGTGCCTGGAGTTTGACAGGAAAGGGCTACACCTTC. Protein sequence: CAWSLTGKGYTF.

In its sample, this clone was seen a few times. The chain couples TRBV18 to TRBJ2-7; 7 bases are shared with TRBD2. Germline CDR1 KGHSH, CDR2 LQKENI. This CDR3 has 16 residues. Germline trimming cut 3 bases from V and 7 bases from J; bases unmatched to any gene: 15. Here the CDR3 reads CASSPPGTILLGEQYF. CDR3 coding DNA: TGTGCCAGCTCACCTCCCGGGACTATCCTACTAGGGGAGCAGTACTTC. Filled out from reference TRBV18 and TRBJ2-7, the complete variable domain reads NAGVMQNPRHLVRRRGQEARLRCSPMKGHSHVYWYRQLPEEGLKFMVYLQKENIIDESGMPKERFSAEFPKEGPSILRIQQVVRGDSAAYFCASSPPGTILLGEQYFGPGTRLTVT.

This rearrangement joins TRBV18 to TRBJ2-2; D uncertain. The V gene's germline CDR1 is KGHSH and CDR2 LQKENI. The CDR3 is made up of 14 amino acids. V lost 3 bases and J lost 3, with 8 bases in between. CDR3 in DNA: TGTGCCAGCTCACCTCAGGCAGACACCGGGGAGCTGTTTTTT. Its translation: CASSPQADTGELFF.

The gene calls are TRBV7-2 and TRBJ2-3; D gene ambiguous. The CDR3 consists of 12 residues. Germline V lookup: CDR1 SGHTA, CDR2 FQGNSA. Trimming shortened V by 5 bases and J by 5 bases, and 8 bases separated the two germline ends. CDR3 nucleotides: TGTGCCAGCAGCCCCTCCGGAGATACGCAGTATTTT. It specifies CASSPSGDTQYF.

This clone came up once. CDR3 sequence (DNA): TGTGCCAGCAGCTTAGGCAGGGGCACAACTAATGAAAAACTGTTTTTT. This translates into CASSLGRGTTNEKLFF. The J gene is TRBJ1-4, the V gene TRBV7-8; maybe TRBD1 (6 bases). The CDR3 loop spans 16 amino acids. V lost 1 base and J lost 0, with 9 bases in between. CDR1 SGHVS and CDR2 FQNEAQ come from the germline V gene.

This clone has just a few counts. J is TRBJ2-1 and V is TRBV7-9; 8 bases fit TRBD2. Germline V gives CDR1 SEHNR, CDR2 FQNEAQ (reference sequence). The length of the CDR3 is 14 residues. J gave up 5 bases and V 7 bases, and 7 bases lay outside the gene matches. The CDR3 nucleotides read TGTGCCAGCATCGAGCGGGAGACTAACAATGAGCAGTTCTTC. Its translation: CASIERETNNEQFF.

This clone was counted between two and nine times. The V gene is TRBV15, the J gene TRBJ1-2, with TRBD1 matching over 8 bases. Germline assignment: CDR1 LNHNV and CDR2 YYDKDF (reference sequence). CDR3 length: 16 amino acids. J gave up 1 base and V 0 bases, and 4 bases lay outside the gene matches. CDR3 in amino acids: CATSRDNTGGNYGYTF. The CDR3 DNA sequence: TGTGCCACCAGCAGAGACAACACAGGGGGTAACTATGGCTACACCTTC. Full variable domain (remainder filled in from reference TRBV15 and TRBJ1-2): DAMVIQNPRYQVTQFGKPVTLSCSQTLNHNVMYWYQQKSSQAPKLLFHYYDKDFNNEADTPDNFQSRRPNTSFCFLDIRSPGLGDTAMYLCATSRDNTGGNYGYTFGSGTRLTVV.

The rearrangement links TRBV5-8 to TRBJ2-5; D is perhaps TRBD2 (6 bases). Looked up from germline, CDR1 is SGHTS and CDR2 is YDEGEE. V was pared by 4 bases and J by 5 bases, with 6 bases between. This CDR3 is built from 11 residues. The CDR3 loop reads CASSRGETQYF. The CDR3 nucleotides are TGTGCCAGCAGCCGGGGGGAGACCCAGTACTTC.

The rearrangement joins TRBV30 to TRBJ2-3; 11 nucleotides align to TRBD2. Trimming cost V 2 bases and J 2 bases; bases outside gene matches: 3. There are 15 residues in the CDR3. Looked up from germline, CDR1 is GTSNPN and CDR2 is SVGIG (reference sequence). DNA of the CDR3: TGTGCCTGGAGTTTTAGCGGGGGGGCCACAGATACGCAGTATTTT. Translated, it gives CAWSFSGGATDTQYF.

This chain links TRBV20-1 with TRBJ2-4; D uncertain. V was pared by 5 bases and J by 5 bases, with 7 bases between. Germline CDR1 is DFQATT and CDR2 is SNEGSKA (reference sequence). The CDR3 has 11 amino acids. This CDR3 reads CSAYKENIQYF. CDR3 nucleotides: TGCAGTGCTTACAAAGAAAACATTCAGTACTTC.

The rearrangement joins TRBV5-4 to TRBJ1-6; no clear D. The CDR3 length is 14 residues. CDR1 is SGHNT, CDR2 YYREEE, per germline (reference sequence). Deletions cut 0 bases from V and 5 bases from J, with 6 bases between. In DNA form, the CDR3 reads TGTGCCAGCAGCTTGGGCAGGAATAATTCACCCCTCCACTTT. Its protein product is CASSLGRNNSPLHF. The full variable domain, its missing parts supplied by reference TRBV5-4 and TRBJ1-6, is ETGVTQSPTHLIKTRGQQVTLRCSSQSGHNTVSWYQQALGQGPQFIFQYYREEENGRGNFPPRFSGLQFPNYSSELNVNALELDDSALYLCASSLGRNNSPLHFGNGTRLTVT.

J is TRBJ2-5 and V is TRBV2; the D gene is possibly TRBD2 (5 bases). The germline gives CDR1 SNHLY, CDR2 FYNNEI. V lost 7 bases, J lost 5 bases, and 14 bases lay in between. The CDR3 runs 13 residues. DNA of the CDR3: TGTGCCAGCATCAGCGGCACCGGGGAGACCCAGTACTTC. The encoded protein is CASISGTGETQYF.

V gene TRBV6-6 combines with J gene TRBJ2-5; D perhaps matches TRBD2 (6 bases). The germline V gene encodes CDR1 MNHNY and CDR2 SVGAGI (reference sequence). CDR3 length equals 14 residues. V dropped 5 bases and J dropped 2 bases, with 12 bases sitting between them. CDR3 sequence (DNA): TGTGCCAGCAGTGCCTTGCGGGATCAAGAGACCCAGTACTTC. Protein sequence: CASSALRDQETQYF.

The chain joins TRBV6-5 to TRBJ1-1; 10 nucleotides match TRBD1. V dropped 2 bases and J dropped 3; count of bases not matched to a gene: 3. This CDR3 is 15 amino acids long. The germline CDR1 and CDR2 sequences are MNHEY and SVGAGI. The CDR3 here is CASSYGGTGDTEAFF. The CDR3 DNA is TGTGCCAGCAGTTACGGTGGGACAGGGGACACTGAAGCTTTCTTT.

The chain carries TRBV12-5 and TRBJ1-4; 7 positions agree with TRBD1. Trimming cost V 0 bases and J 5 bases; bases outside gene matches: 15. This CDR3 is 19 amino acids long. Germline values: CDR1 LGHNT, CDR2 FRNRAP. This CDR3 is CASGLVRDSSYLRNEKLFF. The DNA of the CDR3 is TGTGCTAGTGGTTTGGTCCGGGACAGCTCTTATCTACGAAATGAAAAACTGTTTTTT.

V usage is TRBV28 and J usage is TRBJ2-7; the match to TRBD1 covers 8 bases. CDR1 and CDR2 (germline): MDHEN, SYDVKM. This CDR3 is 17 amino acids long. V was pared by 6 bases and J by 4 bases, with 17 bases of the junction left unmatched. The CDR3 DNA sequence: TGTGCCAGCAGCAATGCCCGGGACAGGCGACTCAATTACGAGCAGTACTTC. Encoded protein: CASSNARDRRLNYEQYF. The variable domain in full, completed from reference TRBV28 and TRBJ2-7, reads DVKVTQSSRYLVKRTGEKVFLECVQDMDHENMFWYRQDPGLGLRLIYFSYDVKMKEKGDIPEGYSVSREKKERFSLILESASTNQTSMYLCASSNARDRRLNYEQYFGPGTRLTVT.